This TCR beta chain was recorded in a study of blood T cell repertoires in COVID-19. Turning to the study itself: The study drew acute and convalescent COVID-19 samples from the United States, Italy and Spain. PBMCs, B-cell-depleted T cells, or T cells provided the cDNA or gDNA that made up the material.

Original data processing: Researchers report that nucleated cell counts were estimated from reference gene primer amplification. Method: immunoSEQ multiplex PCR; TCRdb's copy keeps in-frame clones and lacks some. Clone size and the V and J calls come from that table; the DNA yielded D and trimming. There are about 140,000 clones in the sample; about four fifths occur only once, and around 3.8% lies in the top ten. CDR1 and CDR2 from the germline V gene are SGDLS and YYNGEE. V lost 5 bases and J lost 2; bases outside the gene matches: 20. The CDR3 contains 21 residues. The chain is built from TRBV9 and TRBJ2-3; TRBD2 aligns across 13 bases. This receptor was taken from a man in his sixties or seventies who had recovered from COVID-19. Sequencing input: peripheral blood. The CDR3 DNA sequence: TGTGCCAGCAGTGGACACACCCCGGGACTAGCGGGAATTGTAAACACAGATACGCAGTATTTT. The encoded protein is CASSGHTPGLAGIVNTDTQYF.